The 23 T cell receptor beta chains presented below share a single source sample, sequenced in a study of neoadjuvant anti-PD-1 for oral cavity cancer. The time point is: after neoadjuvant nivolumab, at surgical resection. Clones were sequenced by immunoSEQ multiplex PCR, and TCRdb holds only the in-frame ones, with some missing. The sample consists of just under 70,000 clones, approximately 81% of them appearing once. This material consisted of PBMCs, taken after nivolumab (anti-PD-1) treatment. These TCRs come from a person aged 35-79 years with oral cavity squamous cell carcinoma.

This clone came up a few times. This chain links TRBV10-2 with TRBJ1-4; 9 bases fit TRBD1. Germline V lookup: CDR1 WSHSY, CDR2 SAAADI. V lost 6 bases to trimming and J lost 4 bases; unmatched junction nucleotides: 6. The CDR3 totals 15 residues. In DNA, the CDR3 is TGCGCCAGCAGATTAACGGGACAGGGTAATGAAAAACTGTTTTTT. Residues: CASRLTGQGNEKLFF.

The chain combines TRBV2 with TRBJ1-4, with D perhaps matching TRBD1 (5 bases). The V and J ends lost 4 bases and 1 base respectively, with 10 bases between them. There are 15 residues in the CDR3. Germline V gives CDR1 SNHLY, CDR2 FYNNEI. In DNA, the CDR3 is TGTGCCAGCAGTGCCAGGGCTTTAACTAATGAAAAACTGTTTTTT. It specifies CASSARALTNEKLFF.

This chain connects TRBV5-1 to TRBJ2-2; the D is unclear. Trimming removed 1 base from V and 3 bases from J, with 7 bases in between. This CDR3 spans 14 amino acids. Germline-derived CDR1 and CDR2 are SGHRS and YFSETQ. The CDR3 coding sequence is TGCGCCAGCAGCTTGCCACTCTACACCGGGGAGCTGTTTTTT. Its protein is CASSLPLYTGELFF.

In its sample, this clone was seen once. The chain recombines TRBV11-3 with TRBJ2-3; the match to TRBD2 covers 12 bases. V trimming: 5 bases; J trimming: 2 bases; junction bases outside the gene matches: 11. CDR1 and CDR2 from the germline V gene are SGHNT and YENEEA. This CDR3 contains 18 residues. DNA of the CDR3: TGTGCCAGCAGCCCGACTAGCGGGGGAAACTACCTCACAGATACGCAGTATTTT. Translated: CASSPTSGGNYLTDTQYF.

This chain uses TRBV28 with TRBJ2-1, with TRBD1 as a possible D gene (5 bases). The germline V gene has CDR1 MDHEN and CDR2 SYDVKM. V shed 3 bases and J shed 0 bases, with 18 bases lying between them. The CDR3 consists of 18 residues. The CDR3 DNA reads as TGTGCCAGCAGTTTCTCTCCCAGGGCTTTTAGCTCCTACAATGAGCAGTTCTTC. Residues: CASSFSPRAFSSYNEQFF.

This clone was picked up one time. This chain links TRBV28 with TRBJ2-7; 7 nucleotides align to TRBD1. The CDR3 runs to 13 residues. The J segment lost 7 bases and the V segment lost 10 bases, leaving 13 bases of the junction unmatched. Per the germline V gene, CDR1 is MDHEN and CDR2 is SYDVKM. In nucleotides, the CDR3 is TGTGCCATCCTCGGACAGGCCCACGGAGAGCAGTACTTC. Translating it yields CAILGQAHGEQYF.

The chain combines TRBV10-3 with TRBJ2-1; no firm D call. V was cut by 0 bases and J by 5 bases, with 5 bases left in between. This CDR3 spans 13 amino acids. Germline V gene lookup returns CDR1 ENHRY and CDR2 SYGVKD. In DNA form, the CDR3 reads TGTGCCATCAGTGAGTCTGGGGACAATGAGCAGTTCTTC. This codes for CAISESGDNEQFF.

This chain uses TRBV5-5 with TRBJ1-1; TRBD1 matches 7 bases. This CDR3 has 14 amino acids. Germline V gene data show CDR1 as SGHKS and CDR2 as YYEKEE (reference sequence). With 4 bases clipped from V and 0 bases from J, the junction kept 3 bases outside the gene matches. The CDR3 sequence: CASSTGTVNTEAFF. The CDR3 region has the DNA TGTGCCAGCAGCACGGGGACAGTGAACACTGAAGCTTTCTTT. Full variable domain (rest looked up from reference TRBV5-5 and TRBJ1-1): DAGVTQSPTHLIKTRGQQVTLRCSPISGHKSVSWYQQVLGQGPQFIFQYYEKEERGRGNFPDRFSARQFPNYSSELNVNALLLGDSALYLCASSTGTVNTEAFFGQGTRLTVV.

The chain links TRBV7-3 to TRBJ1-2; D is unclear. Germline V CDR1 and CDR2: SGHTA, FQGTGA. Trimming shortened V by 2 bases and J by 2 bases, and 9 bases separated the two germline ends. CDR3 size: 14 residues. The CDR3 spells CASSLEVGNYGYTF. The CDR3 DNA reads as TGTGCCAGCAGCTTAGAGGTGGGGAACTATGGCTACACCTTC.

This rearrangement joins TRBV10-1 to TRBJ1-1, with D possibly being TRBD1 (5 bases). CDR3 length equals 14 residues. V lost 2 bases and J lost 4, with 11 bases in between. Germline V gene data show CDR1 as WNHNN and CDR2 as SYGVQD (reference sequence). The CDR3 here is CASSEDSWATEAFF. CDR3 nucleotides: TGCGCCAGCAGTGAGGACAGCTGGGCCACTGAAGCTTTCTTT.

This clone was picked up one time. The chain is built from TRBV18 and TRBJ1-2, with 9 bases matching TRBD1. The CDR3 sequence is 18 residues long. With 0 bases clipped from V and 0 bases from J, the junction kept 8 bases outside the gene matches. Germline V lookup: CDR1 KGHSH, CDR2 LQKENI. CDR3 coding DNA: TGTGCCAGCTCACCACCGACAGGGGGACCAAGGACTAACTATGGCTACACCTTC. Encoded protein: CASSPPTGGPRTNYGYTF.

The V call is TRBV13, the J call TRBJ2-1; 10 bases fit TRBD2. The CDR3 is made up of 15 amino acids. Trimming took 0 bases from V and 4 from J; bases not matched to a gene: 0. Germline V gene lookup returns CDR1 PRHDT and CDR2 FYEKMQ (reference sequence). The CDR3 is CASSLGLAGYNEQFF. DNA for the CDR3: TGTGCCAGCAGCTTAGGACTAGCGGGATACAATGAGCAGTTCTTC.

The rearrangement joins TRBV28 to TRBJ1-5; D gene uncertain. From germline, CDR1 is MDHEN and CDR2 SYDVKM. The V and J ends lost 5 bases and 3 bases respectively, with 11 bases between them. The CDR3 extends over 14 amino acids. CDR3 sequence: CASSPLTSNQPQHF. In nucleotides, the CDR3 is TGTGCCAGCAGTCCTCTTACATCCAATCAGCCCCAGCATTTT.

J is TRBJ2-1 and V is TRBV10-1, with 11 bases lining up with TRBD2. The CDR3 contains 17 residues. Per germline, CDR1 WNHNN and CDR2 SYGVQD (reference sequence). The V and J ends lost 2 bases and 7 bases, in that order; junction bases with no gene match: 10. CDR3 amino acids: CASSETPLAGAQNEQFF. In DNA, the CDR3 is TGCGCCAGCAGTGAGACCCCACTAGCGGGAGCACAAAATGAGCAGTTCTTC.

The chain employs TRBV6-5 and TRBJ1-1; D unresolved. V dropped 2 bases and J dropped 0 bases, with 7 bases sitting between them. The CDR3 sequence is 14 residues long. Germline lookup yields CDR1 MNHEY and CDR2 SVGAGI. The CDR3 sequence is CASSYRELNTEAFF. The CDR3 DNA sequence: TGTGCCAGCAGTTACCGGGAACTGAACACTGAAGCTTTCTTT.

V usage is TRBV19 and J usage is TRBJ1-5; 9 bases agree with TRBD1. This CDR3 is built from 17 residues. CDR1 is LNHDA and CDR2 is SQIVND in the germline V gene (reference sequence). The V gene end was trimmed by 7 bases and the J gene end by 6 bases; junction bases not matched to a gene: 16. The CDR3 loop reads CASTPASGQGAGQPQHF. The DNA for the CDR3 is TGTGCCAGTACCCCCGCCTCGGGACAGGGCGCGGGTCAGCCCCAGCATTTT.

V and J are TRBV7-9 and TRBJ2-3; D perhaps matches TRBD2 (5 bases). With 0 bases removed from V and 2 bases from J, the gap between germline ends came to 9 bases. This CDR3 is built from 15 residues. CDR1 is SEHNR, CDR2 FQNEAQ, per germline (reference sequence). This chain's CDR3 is CASSLATGSTDTQYF. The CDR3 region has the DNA TGTGCCAGCAGCTTAGCGACGGGATCCACAGATACGCAGTATTTT.

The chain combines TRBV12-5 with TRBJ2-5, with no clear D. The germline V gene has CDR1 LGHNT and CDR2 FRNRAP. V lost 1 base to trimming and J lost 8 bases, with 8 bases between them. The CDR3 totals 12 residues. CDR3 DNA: TGTGCTAGTGGTTTGGACCGTGGCACCCAGTACTTC. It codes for CASGLDRGTQYF.

CDR3 sequence reads: CASSLPNSYNEQFF. The CDR3 DNA reads as TGCGCCAGCAGCTTGCCTAACTCCTACAATGAGCAGTTCTTC. The V and J genes are TRBV5-1 and TRBJ2-1; D gene ambiguous. Trimming cost V 1 base and J 0 bases, with 5 bases left between them. This CDR3 spans 14 amino acids. Germline V CDR1 and CDR2: SGHRS, YFSETQ. The full variable domain, completed using reference TRBV5-1 and TRBJ2-1, is KAGVTQTPRYLIKTRGQQVTLSCSPISGHRSVSWYQQTPGQGLQFLFEYFSETQRNKGNFPGRFSGRQFSNSRSEMNVSTLELGDSALYLCASSLPNSYNEQFFGPGTRLTVL.

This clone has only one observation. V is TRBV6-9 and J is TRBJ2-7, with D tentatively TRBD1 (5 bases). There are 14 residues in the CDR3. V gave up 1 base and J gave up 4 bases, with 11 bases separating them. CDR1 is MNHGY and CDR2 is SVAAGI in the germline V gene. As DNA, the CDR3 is TGTGCCAGCAGTTATTGGATCAGGGTGTACGAGCAGTACTTC. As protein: CASSYWIRVYEQYF.

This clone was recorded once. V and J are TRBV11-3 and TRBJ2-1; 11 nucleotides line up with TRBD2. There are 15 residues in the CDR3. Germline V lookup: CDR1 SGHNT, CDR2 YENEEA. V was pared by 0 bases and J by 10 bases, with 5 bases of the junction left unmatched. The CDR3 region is CASSLDSGRGTEQFF. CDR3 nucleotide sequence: TGTGCCAGCAGCTTAGATAGCGGGAGGGGAACCGAGCAGTTCTTC.

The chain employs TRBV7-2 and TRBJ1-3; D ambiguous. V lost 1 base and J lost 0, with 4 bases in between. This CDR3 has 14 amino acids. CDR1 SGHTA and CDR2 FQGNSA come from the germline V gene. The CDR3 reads CASSLGSSGNTIYF. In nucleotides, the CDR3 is TGTGCCAGCAGCTTAGGCAGCTCTGGAAACACCATATATTTT.

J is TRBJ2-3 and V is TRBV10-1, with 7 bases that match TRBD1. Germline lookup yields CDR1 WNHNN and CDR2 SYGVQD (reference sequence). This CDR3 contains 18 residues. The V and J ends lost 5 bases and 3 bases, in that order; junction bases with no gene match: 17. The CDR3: CASSSTRGSTSRTDTQYF. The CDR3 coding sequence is TGCGCCAGCAGTTCGACCAGGGGGAGTACCTCTAGGACAGATACGCAGTATTTT.